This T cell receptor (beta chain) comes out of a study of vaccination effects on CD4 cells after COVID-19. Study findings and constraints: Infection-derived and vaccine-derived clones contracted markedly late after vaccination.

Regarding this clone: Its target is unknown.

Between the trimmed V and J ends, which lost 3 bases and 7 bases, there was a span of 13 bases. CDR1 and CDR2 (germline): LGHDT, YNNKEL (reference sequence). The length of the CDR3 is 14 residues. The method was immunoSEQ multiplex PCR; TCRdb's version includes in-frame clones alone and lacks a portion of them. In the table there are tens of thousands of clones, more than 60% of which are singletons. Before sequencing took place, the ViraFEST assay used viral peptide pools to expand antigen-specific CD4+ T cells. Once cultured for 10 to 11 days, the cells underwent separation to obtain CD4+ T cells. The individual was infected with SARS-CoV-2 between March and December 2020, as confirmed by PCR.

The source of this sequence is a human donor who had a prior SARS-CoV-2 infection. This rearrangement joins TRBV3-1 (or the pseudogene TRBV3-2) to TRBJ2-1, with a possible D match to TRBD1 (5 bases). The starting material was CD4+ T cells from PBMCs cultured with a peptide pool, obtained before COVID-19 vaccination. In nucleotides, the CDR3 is TGTGCCAGCAGCCAGGCTGGTAGGGGTAATGAGCAGTTCTTC. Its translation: CASSQAGRGNEQFF.